A selection of T cell receptor beta chains follows, all from one sample in a study of T cell responses to AZD1222 COVID-19 vaccine. Clones were read by immunoSEQ multiplex PCR, and TCRdb kept only the in-frame ones, dropping some. The profile shows over 100,000 clones, about 90% of them singletons. Specimen: peripheral blood, collected on day 0 of AZD1222 vaccination. These receptors were obtained from an adult in good health. CDR3s include the opening cysteine and the closing phenylalanine or tryptophan. Each record gives: clone size, V gene, D gene, J gene, CDR3 DNA, CDR3 protein. A D gene is named only where the DNA matches it firmly. Only some rows state a clone size, as once, few, many or a class for expanded clones.

.	TRBV6-5	TRBD2	TRBJ2-1	TGTGCCAGCACTAGCGGAGGAAGCTCCTACAATGAGCAGTTCTTC	CASTSGGSSYNEQFF
.	TRBV7-3	TRBD2	TRBJ2-1	TGTGCCAGCACCCTAGACCGAGGGACTATACACAATGAGCAGTTCTTC	CASTLDRGTIHNEQFF
.	TRBV29-1	TRBD1	TRBJ1-1	TGCAGCGTCGACAGGGGTGGGACTGAAGCTTTCTTT	CSVDRGGTEAFF
.	TRBV6-5	.	TRBJ2-7	TGTGCCAGCAGTTACGGGGGGTCCAACGAGCAGTACTTC	CASSYGGSNEQYF
once	TRBV27	.	TRBJ2-1	TGTGCCAGCAGTTTTAAGTCCTACAATGAGCAGTTCTTC	CASSFKSYNEQFF
.	TRBV9	.	TRBJ1-5	TGTGCCAGCAGCCAAGGCGATCAGCCCCAGCATTTT	CASSQGDQPQHF
.	TRBV28	.	TRBJ1-1	TGTGCCAGCAGTCAGACAGGTTCTGAAGCTTTCTTT	CASSQTGSEAFF
.	TRBV6-2/TRBV6-3	.	TRBJ1-1	TGTGCCAGCAGTTACCTGGTGAACACTGAAGCTTTCTTT	CASSYLVNTEAFF
.	TRBV10-1	TRBD1	TRBJ2-7	TGCGCCAGCAGTACTGGACAGGGGGGCGAGCAGTACTTC	CASSTGQGGEQYF
few	TRBV6-6	.	TRBJ2-6	TGTGCCAGCAGCAACCGGGACCCCAACGTCCTGACTTTC	CASSNRDPNVLTF
.	TRBV30	.	TRBJ1-1	TGTGCCTGGAATATTCCCTACGCTGAAGCTTTCTTT	CAWNIPYAEAFF
.	TRBV29-1	.	TRBJ2-1	TGCAGCGTTGCATACAGTGGGGCTCCTCAGTTCTTC	CSVAYSGAPQFF
.	TRBV19	.	TRBJ2-2	TGTGCCAGTAGTATGGCCTGGGGAGACACCGGGGAGCTGTTTTTT	CASSMAWGDTGELFF
.	TRBV29-1	.	TRBJ1-1	TGCAGCGTTCCGGGACTTATGAACACTGAAGCTTTCTTT	CSVPGLMNTEAFF
.	TRBV12-5	.	TRBJ1-5	TGTGCTAGTGGTTTGTTAAAAAGCAATCAGCCCCAGCATTTT	CASGLLKSNQPQHF
.	TRBV5-1	.	TRBJ2-3	TGCGCCAGCAGCTTAACCTCCGACACAGATACGCAGTATTTT	CASSLTSDTDTQYF
.	TRBV9	TRBD1	TRBJ1-6	TGTGCCAGCAGCGTAAGGGGACAGGGAAATTCACCCCTCCACTTT	CASSVRGQGNSPLHF
.	TRBV27	.	TRBJ1-1	TGTGCCAGCAGTTTATCTCTAGGGGTTACTGAAGCTTTCTTT	CASSLSLGVTEAFF
.	TRBV7-9	.	TRBJ1-4	TGTGCCAGCAGTTCGTTTTTAGGCGATGAAAAACTGTTTTTT	CASSSFLGDEKLFF
.	TRBV6-5	.	TRBJ1-2	TGTGCCAGCAGTTACGAAGGCAGGGCGGTCTATGGCTACACCTTC	CASSYEGRAVYGYTF
.	TRBV18	TRBD1	TRBJ1-2	TGTGCCAGCTCACCGGGGACAGGGGCCTATGGCTACACCTTC	CASSPGTGAYGYTF
.	TRBV4-3	TRBD1	TRBJ1-2	TGCGCCAGCAGCCAAGACGGAGGCAGGGGGAACTATGGCTACACCTTC	CASSQDGGRGNYGYTF
.	TRBV2	TRBD2	TRBJ2-3	TGTGCCAGCAGTGAATGGGGACTAGCGGGAGGAGATACGCAGTATTTT	CASSEWGLAGGDTQYF
.	TRBV6-4	.	TRBJ1-3	TGTGCCGGCGATCTGTTCTCTGGAAACACCATATATTTT	CAGDLFSGNTIYF
.	TRBV5-1	.	TRBJ1-1	TGCGCCAGCAAAGGGAGGGAGGGGACCCGGAACACTGAAGCTTTCTTT	CASKGREGTRNTEAFF
.	TRBV2	.	TRBJ2-1	TGTGCCAGCAGCGCGGGACTGTGGGACAATGAGCAGTTCTTC	CASSAGLWDNEQFF
.	TRBV23-1	.	TRBJ1-6	TGCGCCAGCAGTCAATTCCCAAGAGGATATAATTCACCCCTCCACTTT	CASSQFPRGYNSPLHF
.	TRBV9	TRBD2	TRBJ2-5	TGTGCCAGCAGCGACGGACTAGCGGACCAAGAGACCCAGTACTTC	CASSDGLADQETQYF
.	TRBV19	TRBD1	TRBJ1-6	TGTGCCAGTAGTACGCGAAGGACAGGGGTTTCACCCCTCCACTTT	CASSTRRTGVSPLHF
.	TRBV29-1	.	TRBJ1-2	TGCAGCGTTGTAAACAGGGTAGACTATGGCTACACCTTC	CSVVNRVDYGYTF
.	TRBV19	.	TRBJ1-1	TGTGCCAGTAGTATTGAGGGCGCTGAAGCTTTCTTT	CASSIEGAEAFF
once	TRBV6-1	.	TRBJ1-4	TGTGCCAGCAGTGAAGCTAGTGCGGGGGATGAAAAACTGTTTTTT	CASSEASAGDEKLFF
once	TRBV9	.	TRBJ1-6	TGTGCCAGCAGCGTAGGTATCGAGAATTCACCCCTCCACTTT	CASSVGIENSPLHF
.	TRBV11-2	.	TRBJ1-4	TGTGCCAGCAGCTTGCGGGGGCTCGATGAAAAACTGTTTTTT	CASSLRGLDEKLFF
.	TRBV19	TRBD1	TRBJ1-1	TGTGCCAGTAGTATCCAGGGGGCGGCCACTGAAGCTTTCTTT	CASSIQGAATEAFF
.	TRBV18	TRBD1	TRBJ2-2	TGTGCCAGCTCACTATTCGGGACAGTAAACACCGGGGAGCTGTTTTTT	CASSLFGTVNTGELFF
.	TRBV4-1	TRBD1	TRBJ2-2	TGCGCCAGCAGCCATCGACAGGGGGCCGGGGAGCTGTTTTTT	CASSHRQGAGELFF
once	TRBV7-2	TRBD2	TRBJ2-1	TGTGCCAGCAGCCCCGGACTAGCGGGAGGGGGTGAGCAGTTCTTC	CASSPGLAGGGEQFF
once	TRBV11-3	TRBD1	TRBJ1-3	TGTGCCAGCAGAATGACAGGGAGGTCCGGAAACACCATATATTTT	CASRMTGRSGNTIYF
.	TRBV2	TRBD1	TRBJ2-2	TGTGCCAGCCGAAGGGGGACAGGGGAAACCGGGGAGCTGTTTTTT	CASRRGTGETGELFF
.	TRBV6-1	.	TRBJ2-2	TGTGCCAGCAGTGAAGCTGGTTGGGTCTTTGGAACCGGGGAGCTGTTTTTT	CASSEAGWVFGTGELFF
.	TRBV30	.	TRBJ1-4	TGTGCCTGGAGTGGGTATAATGAAAAACTGTTTTTT	CAWSGYNEKLFF
.	TRBV9	.	TRBJ1-3	TGTGCCAGCAGCGTAGACCCGGGGGGCGGCAGGGGTTCCGGAAACACCATATATTTT	CASSVDPGGGRGSGNTIYF
.	TRBV25-1	.	TRBJ2-5	TGTGCCAGCAGTGAAATCGCCACAGAAGAGACCCAGTACTTC	CASSEIATEETQYF
.	TRBV10-3	.	TRBJ2-1	TGTGCCATCAGTGAGATCAATGAGCAGTTCTTC	CAISEINEQFF
.	TRBV29-1	TRBD2	TRBJ2-3	TGCAGCGTTGAAGAGGGAGGGAGAGGAGATACGCAGTATTTT	CSVEEGGRGDTQYF
once	TRBV7-2	.	TRBJ1-4	TGTGCCAGCAGCATCAGGGTTATGGGTGAAAAACTGTTTTTT	CASSIRVMGEKLFF
few	TRBV2	TRBD1	TRBJ1-5	TGTGCCAGCAGTTTTCAGGGGGCTGGCAATCAGCCCCAGCATTTT	CASSFQGAGNQPQHF
.	TRBV7-3	TRBD2	TRBJ2-7	TGTGCCAGCAGCTTAACCAGCGGGGGGACCTACGAGCAGTACTTC	CASSLTSGGTYEQYF
.	TRBV19	TRBD1	TRBJ1-5	TGTGCCAGTAGTACCCCGGGACAGGGAGATCAGCCCCAGCATTTT	CASSTPGQGDQPQHF
.	TRBV19	TRBD2	TRBJ2-5	TGTGCCAGTACAACTTTCGCGGGAGCCTCGGAGACCCAGTACTTC	CASTTFAGASETQYF
.	TRBV4-1	.	TRBJ1-5	TGCGCCAGCAGCCGCGGTATGGCACAAAGGGTTGTTGGGCCCCAGCATTTT	CASSRGMAQRVVGPQHF
.	TRBV6-5	.	TRBJ2-1	TGTGCCAGCAGTACTGGACAGAACTCCTACAATGAGCAGTTCTTC	CASSTGQNSYNEQFF
.	TRBV2	.	TRBJ2-7	TGTGCCAGCAAAGCAGACATCGCCTACGAGCAGTACTTC	CASKADIAYEQYF
once	TRBV18	.	TRBJ1-1	TGTGCCAGCTCACCAAACCGGGGGGCTGGCACTGAAGCTTTCTTT	CASSPNRGAGTEAFF
.	TRBV7-9	TRBD2	TRBJ2-5	TGTGCCAGCAGGGGACTAGCAGTCGAGACCCAGTACTTC	CASRGLAVETQYF
.	TRBV21-1	.	TRBJ1-1	TGTGCCAGCCTACAAGCGAACACTGAAGCTTTCTTT	CASLQANTEAFF
.	TRBV7-2	.	TRBJ1-5	TGTGCCAGCAGCTTCACGACAGGTAGCAATCAGCCCCAGCATTTT	CASSFTTGSNQPQHF
.	TRBV19	.	TRBJ1-5	TGTGCCAGTAGTATAGATCCGTTCCAGCCCCAGCATTTT	CASSIDPFQPQHF